The 27 T cell receptor beta chains reported below all come from one sample, sequenced in a study of CD8 T cells in Susac syndrome. It was with random hexamers that roughly 0.5 to 1 ug RNA was reverse transcribed. TCRdb re-derived calls from the immunoSEQ multiplex PCR reads in MiXCR, one entry per CDR3 protein. The table lists 150,000 to 160,000 distinct CDR3 sequences, about 95% of them singletons. The specimen was CD8+ T cells from PBMCs. The receptors originated from a human donor with multiple sclerosis.

The V call is TRBV27, the J call TRBJ2-7, with TRBD2 as a possible D gene (5 bases). Germline loops: CDR1 MNHEY, CDR2 SMNVEV (reference sequence). V shed 3 bases and J shed 1 base, with 10 bases lying between them. This CDR3 spans 14 amino acids. In DNA form, the CDR3 reads TGTGCCAGCAGTTTTAGCGCAGGATCCTACGAGCAGTACTTC. It encodes CASSFSAGSYEQYF.

The chain combines TRBV7-9 with TRBJ2-5; the D is unclear. CDR3 length: 12 residues. CDR1 and CDR2 (germline): SEHNR, FQNEAQ (reference sequence). Trimming cost V 5 bases and J 0 bases, with 4 bases left between them. As DNA, the CDR3 is TGTGCCAGCAGCGCTTACCAAGAGACCCAGTACTTC. This encodes CASSAYQETQYF.

The sample holds one count of this clonotype. The rearrangement links TRBV3-1 to TRBJ2-7; D is ambiguous. CDR1 and CDR2 (germline): LGHDT, YNNKEL (reference sequence). V gave up 6 bases and J gave up 3 bases, with 9 bases separating them. This CDR3 contains 12 residues. Here the CDR3 reads CASSPASYEQYF. The CDR3 nucleotides read TGTGCCAGCAGTCCCGCGAGCTACGAGCAGTACTTC.

The chain joins TRBV12-3 or TRBV12-4 to TRBJ2-7; D is perhaps TRBD1 (5 bases). V was trimmed by 3 bases and J by 3 bases, leaving 6 bases between them. The CDR3 loop spans 12 amino acids. The CDR3 spells CASSFDSYEQYF. The CDR3, as DNA: TGTGCCAGCAGTTTCGACAGCTACGAGCAGTACTTC.

There are a few counts of this clonotype. V usage is TRBV20-1 and J usage is TRBJ1-2; 10 bases fit TRBD1. The CDR3 has 14 amino acids. Germline assignment: CDR1 DFQATT and CDR2 SNEGSKA (reference sequence). With 5 bases clipped from V and 3 bases from J, the junction kept 6 bases outside the gene matches. The CDR3: CSALRDRGDYGYTF. CDR3 sequence (DNA): TGCAGTGCTCTCCGGGACAGGGGCGACTATGGCTACACCTTC.

The rearrangement uses TRBV27 and TRBJ1-1; perhaps TRBD1 as D (6 bases). CDR1 and CDR2 from the germline V gene are MNHEY and SMNVEV (reference sequence). This CDR3 is built from 14 residues. Trimming took off 0 bases at V and 1 base at J, with 6 bases between the two ends. CDR3: CASSLSGANTEAFF. CDR3 in DNA: TGTGCCAGCAGTTTATCGGGGGCGAACACTGAAGCTTTCTTT.

This clonotype was counted once. The V and J genes are TRBV5-6 and TRBJ2-1; tentatively, D is TRBD1 or TRBD2 (5 bases each). CDR1 and CDR2 (germline): SGHDT, YYEEEE. This CDR3 contains 13 residues. V was pared by 5 bases and J by 8 bases, with 14 bases between. This CDR3 reads CASSPLGTDEQFF. CDR3 DNA sequence: TGTGCCAGCAGTCCCCTGGGGACCGATGAGCAGTTCTTC.

This chain uses TRBV20-1 with TRBJ2-1; 12 bases map to TRBD2. Germline CDR1 is DFQATT and CDR2 is SNEGSKA (reference sequence). V shed 5 bases and J 1 base; nucleotides not matched to a gene: 15. The CDR3 has 19 amino acids. CDR3 sequence: CSAPGLAGTVRVSYNEQFF. As DNA, the CDR3 is TGCAGTGCTCCAGGACTAGCGGGGACGGTCCGCGTATCCTACAATGAGCAGTTCTTC.

The V call is TRBV13, the J call TRBJ1-6, with 9 positions matching TRBD1. Germline trimming cut 8 bases from V and 10 bases from J; bases unmatched to any gene: 12. CDR1 and CDR2 (germline): PRHDT, FYEKMQ (reference sequence). The CDR3 covers 15 residues. In nucleotides, the CDR3 is TGTGCCAGCCGACTACGCGGGACAGGGCAATCACCCCTCCACTTT. It is translated as CASRLRGTGQSPLHF.

The chain recombines TRBV20-1 with TRBJ1-1, with D tentatively TRBD1 (6 bases). CDR1 and CDR2 (germline): DFQATT, SNEGSKA (reference sequence). CDR3 length: 15 residues. V was clipped by 4 bases and J by 0 bases, with 15 bases between them. The CDR3 is CSATQPTGLNTEAFF. The CDR3 coding sequence is TGCAGTGCTACCCAGCCGACAGGATTGAACACTGAAGCTTTCTTT.

The chain employs TRBV12-3 or TRBV12-4 and TRBJ1-2; weak D call: TRBD1 (5 bases). This CDR3 has 16 residues. V was trimmed by 4 bases and J by 4 bases, leaving 19 bases between them. CDR3: CASSSGTSLPGYGYTF. CDR3 sequence (DNA): TGTGCCAGCAGTTCCGGGACCTCACTGCCGGGCTATGGCTACACCTTC.

V usage is TRBV27 and J usage is TRBJ2-7; TRBD1 might be the D (5 bases). The V and J ends lost 4 bases and 1 base respectively, with 11 bases between them. Looked up from germline, CDR1 is MNHEY and CDR2 is SMNVEV (reference sequence). This CDR3 spans 14 amino acids. The CDR3 DNA reads as TGTGCCAGCAGTTGGGGCCCAGCTTCCTACGAGCAGTACGTC. Amino acid sequence: CASSWGPASYEQYV.

This chain uses TRBV7-9 with TRBJ1-2, with TRBD1 as a possible D gene (6 bases). This CDR3 is 14 amino acids long. The ends were cut back, 11 bases at V and 8 bases at J, with 24 bases in the middle. Germline assignment: CDR1 SEHNR and CDR2 FQNEAQ (reference sequence). CDR3 DNA sequence: TGTGCCGCAGGGGCGGGTCTGGCCGGGGTCGGCTACACCTTC. Protein: CAAGAGLAGVGYTF.

The V call is TRBV6-1, the J call TRBJ2-7; D gene ambiguous. The CDR3 runs 13 residues. Germline loops: CDR1 MNHNS, CDR2 SASEGT. The V and J ends lost 6 bases and 3 bases respectively, with 12 bases between them. CDR3 amino acids: CASRETERYEQYV. As DNA, the CDR3 is TGTGCCAGCAGAGAGACGGAGCGCTACGAGCAGTACGTC.

The chain is built from TRBV5-6 and TRBJ1-5, with D possibly TRBD1 on 5 matching bases. Germline CDR1 is SGHDT and CDR2 is YYEEEE. This CDR3 has 15 residues. V shed 1 base and J shed 7 bases, with 15 bases lying between them. CDR3 protein: CASSLSAGRGQPQHF. CDR3 DNA sequence: TGTGCCAGCAGCTTGTCGGCAGGGCGAGGCCAGCCCCAGCATTTT.

The chain employs TRBV5-4 and TRBJ2-1, with TRBD2 identical over 8 bases. The V segment lost 0 bases and the J segment 9 bases; nucleotides outside the gene matches: 8. The germline CDR1 and CDR2 sequences are SGHNT and YYREEE (reference sequence). The CDR3 has 15 residues. This chain's CDR3 is CASSLVGGGSSEQFF. The CDR3 nucleotides are TGTGCCAGCAGCTTGGTCGGCGGGGGGAGTAGTGAGCAGTTCTTC.

In nucleotides, the CDR3 is TGTGCCAGCAGTCCGGGACTAGCCGGGGAGCTGTTTTTT. Translated: CASSPGLAGELFF. The rearrangement links TRBV12-3 or TRBV12-4 to TRBJ2-2, with 8 bases that match TRBD2. CDR3 size: 13 residues. V shed 5 bases, J shed 6 bases, and the junction held 2 bases outside the gene matches.

The chain uses TRBV13 and TRBJ2-7, with 11 bases lining up with TRBD2. V gave up 5 bases and J gave up 2 bases; unmatched junction bases: 17. The CDR3 covers 19 residues. The germline V gene has CDR1 PRHDT and CDR2 FYEKMQ (reference sequence). The chain's CDR3 is CASSGRDSGSGGVPYEQYF. In DNA form, the CDR3 reads TGTGCCAGCAGCGGCCGGGACAGCGGTAGCGGGGGGGTACCCTACGAGCAGTACTTC.

The chain carries TRBV30 and TRBJ2-5; possible D gene TRBD1, 5 bases. CDR1 and CDR2 from the germline V gene are GTSNPN and SVGIG (reference sequence). The CDR3 covers 16 residues. The V gene lost 2 bases and the J gene lost 0 bases, with 16 bases spanning the gap. CDR3 sequence reads: CAWSSGRTIYQETQYF. The CDR3 DNA reads as TGTGCCTGGAGTTCGGGTAGGACAATCTACCAAGAGACCCAGTACTTC.

CDR3: CASSWGRHTEAFF. CDR3 in DNA: TGTGCCAGCAGCTGGGGGCGGCACACTGAAGCTTTCTTT. The chain carries TRBV7-6 and TRBJ1-1, with D tentatively TRBD1 (6 bases). This CDR3 is built from 13 residues. The germline V gene has CDR1 SGHVS and CDR2 FNYEAQ. V lost 4 bases and J 3 bases, leaving 9 bases between the germline ends.

This clonotype was recorded only once. This chain links TRBV7-9 with TRBJ1-2; no clear D. Trimming took off 1 base at V and 0 bases at J, with 9 bases between the two ends. CDR1 is SEHNR, CDR2 FQNEAQ, per germline (reference sequence). The CDR3 spans 15 residues. The CDR3 protein is CASSLGASPNYGYTF. CDR3 bases: TGTGCCAGCAGCTTAGGAGCCAGCCCTAACTATGGCTACACCTTC.

J is TRBJ2-3 and V is TRBV4-1; D might be TRBD1 (6 bases). Germline V gene lookup returns CDR1 MGHRA and CDR2 YSYEKL. CDR3 length equals 12 residues. Trimming cost V 4 bases and J 10 bases, with 12 bases left between them. The CDR3 bases are TGCGCCAGCAGCCCGGACAGTCTCTCGCAGTATTTT. It yields the protein CASSPDSLSQYF.

The chain recombines TRBV21-1 with TRBJ2-7; the D call in the table, TRBD1, was not verified against the DNA. TRBV21-1 counts as a pseudogene. The CDR3 is made up of 10 amino acids. The DNA for the CDR3 is TGTGCCGGACTCCTGTTGGAGCAGTACGTC. Its translation: CAGLLLEQYV.

CDR3 coding DNA: TGTGCCAGCAGCTTAGGGGACAGGGATCCTGGCTACACCTTC. It translates to CASSLGDRDPGYTF. The chain uses TRBV7-2 and TRBJ1-2; 9 bases fit TRBD1. CDR3 length: 14 amino acids. The V gene end was trimmed by 1 base and the J gene end by 7 bases; junction bases not matched to a gene: 4. Germline CDR1 reads SGHTA; CDR2 reads FQGNSA.

In its sample, this clonotype was seen once. This chain links TRBV20-1 with TRBJ2-3, with 10 nucleotides matching TRBD2. CDR1 and CDR2 (germline): DFQATT, SNEGSKA (reference sequence). This CDR3 spans 18 amino acids. Losses at the gene ends were 0 bases for V and 0 bases for J; bases not matched to a gene: 9. The CDR3 protein is CSARDGSGGDMSTDTQYF. DNA for the CDR3: TGCAGTGCTAGAGATGGGAGCGGGGGGGACATGAGCACAGATACGCAGTATTTT.

This clonotype was observed a single time. The chain joins TRBV3-1 to TRBJ2-2; D perhaps matches TRBD1 (5 bases). The V and J ends lost 4 bases and 7 bases respectively, with 13 bases between them. CDR1 is LGHDT, CDR2 YNNKEL, per germline (reference sequence). CDR3 length equals 14 residues. Written as DNA, the CDR3 is TGTGCCAGCAGCCGGATTATAGGGGACGGGGAGCTGTTTTTT. The encoded protein is CASSRIIGDGELFF. Filled out from reference TRBV3-1 and TRBJ2-2, the complete variable domain reads DTAVSQTPKYLVTQMGNDKSIKCEQNLGHDTMYWYKQDSKKFLKIMFSYNNKELIINETVPNRFSPKSPDKAHLNLHINSLELGDSAVYFCASSRIIGDGELFFGEGSRLTVL.

This clonotype was recorded only once. This chain joins TRBV3-1 and TRBJ2-1; D is uncertain. The germline V gene has CDR1 LGHDT and CDR2 YNNKEL (reference sequence). V was clipped by 1 base and J by 9 bases, with 10 bases between them. This CDR3 is built from 13 residues. DNA for the CDR3: TGTGCCAGCAGCCAAGTTCAAGCCCCTGAGCAGTTCTTC. Its translation: CASSQVQAPEQFF.